These 17 T cell receptor beta chains came from one sample sequenced in a study of blood T cell repertoires in COVID-19. Measured with immunoSEQ multiplex PCR; TCRdb has only the in-frame clones, and not every one. Of under 300,000 clones in the sample, 88% were seen once. Sample: peripheral blood. The receptors shown here come from a woman aged 40 to 50 who had recovered from COVID-19.

The V and J genes are TRBV7-9 and TRBJ1-5, with D possibly TRBD1 on 5 matching bases. Per the germline V gene, CDR1 is SEHNR and CDR2 is FQNEAQ (reference sequence). The CDR3 is made up of 14 amino acids. The ends were cut back, 3 bases at V and 7 bases at J, with 13 bases in the middle. CDR3 in DNA: TGTGCCAGCAGCTTTTCCGGGGGAGACCAGCCCCAGCATTTT. Amino acid sequence: CASSFSGGDQPQHF.

The V and J genes are TRBV3-1 (or the pseudogene TRBV3-2) and TRBJ2-5; 14 nucleotides match TRBD2. Germline trimming cut 2 bases from V and 5 bases from J; bases unmatched to any gene: 19. Germline CDR1 and CDR2: LGHDT and YNNKEL (reference sequence). CDR3 length: 21 residues. This chain's CDR3 is CASSQRPGLAGDDPLGETQYF. The CDR3 nucleotides are TGTGCCAGCAGCCAACGCCCGGGACTAGCGGGAGATGACCCGCTGGGGGAGACCCAGTACTTC.

This clone is a singleton in its sample. The genes are TRBV12-3 or TRBV12-4 and TRBJ1-2, with D possibly being TRBD1 (6 bases). The CDR3 is made up of 13 amino acids. V was clipped by 10 bases and J by 8 bases, with 20 bases between them. The CDR3 DNA is TGTGCCACGCAGGAAGGGGGTATGGGGGGCTACACCTTC. It is translated as CATQEGGMGGYTF.

The chain carries TRBV5-5 and TRBJ1-1; TRBD1 is a possible D gene (5 bases). The CDR3 is made up of 16 amino acids. The V end was cut by 0 bases, the J end by 5 bases, with 17 bases between. Germline values: CDR1 SGHKS, CDR2 YYEKEE (reference sequence). The CDR3 DNA follows: TGTGCCAGCAGCTTGGCGACAGCTTTGGGAGGGACTGAAGCTTTCTTT. This gives the protein CASSLATALGGTEAFF.

This clone appeared once. The V and J genes are TRBV15 and TRBJ1-5; D not resolved. CDR1 and CDR2 (germline): LNHNV, YYDKDF (reference sequence). This CDR3 has 14 residues. The V end was cut by 3 bases, the J end by 0 bases, with 6 bases between. The CDR3 DNA is TGTGCCACCAGCAGGCCCAGTAGCAATCAGCCCCAGCATTTT. Protein product: CATSRPSSNQPQHF. Combining the CDR3 with reference TRBV15 and TRBJ1-5 gives the whole variable domain DAMVIQNPRYQVTQFGKPVTLSCSQTLNHNVMYWYQQKSSQAPKLLFHYYDKDFNNEADTPDNFQSRRPNTSFCFLDIRSPGLGDTAMYLCATSRPSSNQPQHFGDGTRLSIL.

The chain employs TRBV7-9 and TRBJ1-1; D may be TRBD1 (6 bases). Per the germline V gene, CDR1 is SEHNR and CDR2 is FQNEAQ (reference sequence). The V end lost 9 bases, the J end lost 5 bases, and 16 bases lay between the germline ends. This CDR3 contains 13 residues. CDR3 sequence (DNA): TGTGCCAGTATGACAGGCTCGAGGACTGAAGCTTTCTTT. Protein: CASMTGSRTEAFF. Together with reference TRBV7-9 and TRBJ1-1, the CDR3 gives the full variable domain: DTGVSQNPRHKITKRGQNVTFRCDPISEHNRLYWYRQTLGQGPEFLTYFQNEAQLEKSRLLSDRFSAERPKGSFSTLEIQRTEQGDSAMYLCASMTGSRTEAFFGQGTRLTVV.

This chain connects TRBV28 to TRBJ1-2; a possible D gene is TRBD1 (6 bases). Looked up from germline, CDR1 is MDHEN and CDR2 is SYDVKM. V was pared by 6 bases and J by 8 bases, with 16 bases between. CDR3 length equals 13 residues. In DNA, the CDR3 is TGTGCCAGCAGATATACAGGGCCCTACGGCTACACCTTC. This gives the protein CASRYTGPYGYTF.

The chain combines TRBV3-1 (or the pseudogene TRBV3-2) with TRBJ2-3, with TRBD2 matching over 11 bases. The CDR3 runs 14 residues. J lost 4 bases, V lost 4 bases, and 1 base had no gene match. Germline lookup yields CDR1 LGHDT and CDR2 YNNKEL (reference sequence). CDR3 DNA sequence: TGTGCCAGCAGCCGACTAGCGGGGCCAGATACGCAGTATTTT. This sequence encodes CASSRLAGPDTQYF.

This clone was seen only a few times. This sequence joins TRBV19 and TRBJ1-2; 11 bases fit TRBD1. CDR3 length: 17 amino acids. With V trimmed by 5 bases and J by 8 bases, 16 bases remained unmatched. Germline V CDR1 and CDR2: LNHDA, SQIVND (reference sequence). The DNA for the CDR3 is TGTGCCAGTAGTCCCGAACCGGGACAGGGGGTGAACCGGGGCTACACCTTC. This translates into CASSPEPGQGVNRGYTF. The full variable domain, with the rest looked up from reference TRBV19 and TRBJ1-2, is DGGITQSPKYLFRKEGQNVTLSCEQNLNHDAMYWYRQDPGQGLRLIYYSQIVNDFQKGDIAEGYSVSREKKESFPLTVTSAQKNPTAFYLCASSPEPGQGVNRGYTFGSGTRLTVV.

V usage is TRBV3-1 (or the pseudogene TRBV3-2) and J usage is TRBJ2-5, with a possible D match to TRBD2 (6 bases). The germline CDR1 and CDR2 sequences are LGHDT and YNNKEL (reference sequence). The CDR3 has 14 residues. Deletions cut 4 bases from V and 7 bases from J, with 16 bases between. This CDR3 reads CASSPKRASGTQYF. CDR3 bases: TGTGCCAGCAGCCCTAAGCGGGCATCGGGGACCCAGTACTTC.

The rearrangement uses TRBV5-1 and TRBJ2-5; D not certain. Germline-derived CDR1 and CDR2 are SGHRS and YFSETQ. Trimming pared 4 bases from V and 0 bases from J, leaving 10 bases between. There are 14 residues in the CDR3. The CDR3 is CASSAGTYQETQYF. The CDR3 coding sequence is TGCGCCAGCAGCGCAGGAACGTACCAAGAGACCCAGTACTTC.

The V call is TRBV5-1, the J call TRBJ2-7, with 8 bases identical to TRBD1. The CDR3 has 14 amino acids. The germline gives CDR1 SGHRS, CDR2 YFSETQ. V was pared by 5 bases and J by 0 bases, with 4 bases of the junction left unmatched. The CDR3 region is CASRPGTGSYEQYF. DNA for the CDR3: TGCGCCAGCAGACCCGGGACAGGCTCCTACGAGCAGTACTTC.

V is TRBV5-1 and J is TRBJ2-3; possibly TRBD1 for D (6 bases). V gave up 4 bases and J gave up 2 bases, with 17 bases separating them. This CDR3 has 16 residues. CDR1 and CDR2 (germline): SGHRS, YFSETQ. CDR3 sequence: CASSESGTFDTDTQYF. The CDR3 coding sequence is TGCGCCAGCAGCGAATCCGGGACATTTGACACAGATACGCAGTATTTT.

This sequence joins TRBV19 and TRBJ2-1; 7 bases map to TRBD2. Looked up from germline, CDR1 is LNHDA and CDR2 is SQIVND (reference sequence). This CDR3 region has 18 residues. Losses at the gene ends were 4 bases for V and 0 bases for J; bases not matched to a gene: 12. Here the CDR3 DNA reads TGTGCCAGTAGTAAACTAGCGTCCAGCGCGTTCTCCTACAATGAGCAGTTCTTC. It is translated as CASSKLASSAFSYNEQFF.

V is TRBV19 and J is TRBJ2-6; D is unclear. Germline loops: CDR1 LNHDA, CDR2 SQIVND (reference sequence). Trimming stripped 1 base from V and 2 bases from J, with 6 bases between. The CDR3 loop spans 15 amino acids. CDR3 sequence: CASSIARTGANVLTF. Here the CDR3 DNA reads TGTGCCAGTAGTATAGCTAGGACTGGGGCCAACGTCCTGACTTTC. Variable domain in full (rest from reference TRBV19 and TRBJ2-6): DGGITQSPKYLFRKEGQNVTLSCEQNLNHDAMYWYRQDPGQGLRLIYYSQIVNDFQKGDIAEGYSVSREKKESFPLTVTSAQKNPTAFYLCASSIARTGANVLTFGAGSRLTVL.

The rearrangement joins TRBV7-3 to TRBJ1-1; TRBD1 is a possible D gene (5 bases). V gave up 2 bases and J gave up 4 bases, with 11 bases separating them. The germline V gene has CDR1 SGHTA and CDR2 FQGTGA. CDR3 size: 14 residues. CDR3 amino acids: CASSLGGMSTEAFF. As DNA, the CDR3 is TGTGCCAGCAGCTTAGGGGGGATGAGCACTGAAGCTTTCTTT. The whole variable domain, filled in from reference TRBV7-3 and TRBJ1-1, reads GAGVSQTPSNKVTEKGKYVELRCDPISGHTALYWYRQSLGQGPEFLIYFQGTGAADDSGLPNDRFFAVRPEGSVSTLKIQRTERGDSAVYLCASSLGGMSTEAFFGQGTRLTVV.

The chain's CDR3 is CASSLGLAYEQYF. The CDR3 DNA reads TGTGCCAGCAGCTTGGGACTAGCCTACGAGCAGTACTTC. The V call is TRBV7-8, the J call TRBJ2-7; TRBD2 agrees at 8 bases. CDR1 is SGHVS and CDR2 is FQNEAQ in the germline V gene. J lost 2 bases, V lost 3 bases, and 0 bases had no gene match. CDR3 length: 13 amino acids. Full variable domain (missing parts from reference TRBV7-8 and TRBJ2-7): GAGVSQSPRYKVAKRGQDVALRCDPISGHVSLFWYQQALGQGPEFLTYFQNEAQLDKSGLPSDRFFAERPEGSVSTLKIQRTQQEDSAVYLCASSLGLAYEQYFGPGTRLTVT.